The T cell receptor beta chain under discussion was sequenced for a study of identical twins. Findings and limits, study-wide: While abundant cord blood beta clonotypes carried fewer insertions, memory repertoires showed no such pattern. Potential partial confounding of zero-insertion analyses by invariant MAIT and iNKT cells was noted. Alpha sequences out of frame and shared by twins had excess low generation probability.

MiXCR was run by TCRdb on the 5' RACE reads, yielding one entry per CDR3 protein. The top ten clones hold roughly 0.46% of a sample with around 550,000 distinct CDR3 sequences, roughly 15% of them seen once. This clonotype was recorded a few times. What it recognizes is unknown. V lost 4 bases and J lost 4; bases outside the gene matches: 3. This CDR3 spans 13 amino acids. These same data were also listed under a study on yellow fever vaccine responses in identical twins.

The rearrangement uses TRBV12-3 or TRBV12-4 and TRBJ2-5; 7 bases map to TRBD2. The sequence was collected from a woman aged 18-29 years in good health. The sequencing sample was made of CD4+ T cells sorted from blood. The CDR3 bases are TGTGCCAGCAGTTGGGGCGGGAGAGAGACCCAGTACTTC. Translated: CASSWGGRETQYF.